These 15 T cell receptor beta chains came from one sample sequenced in a study of cytomegalovirus exposure and HLA in healthy donors. Data came from immunoSEQ multiplex PCR; TCRdb stores just in-frame clones and leaves some out. The profile shows around 60,000 clones, roughly 90% of them singletons. The material sequenced was PBMCs. The receptors shown here come from a man younger than 35 in good health and CMV-seronegative.

This rearrangement joins TRBV7-9 to TRBJ1-3; the D gene is possibly TRBD1 (6 bases). The CDR3 spans 14 residues. The V gene's germline CDR1 is SEHNR and CDR2 FQNEAQ (reference sequence). Trimming left V 8 bases short and J 4 bases short, with 15 bases between. CDR3 region: CASVRQGLGNTIYF. CDR3 DNA: TGTGCCAGCGTACGCCAGGGGCTGGGAAACACCATATATTTT.

This clone was picked up a small number of times. This CDR3 reads CASSRRQGMNQPQHF. CDR3 coding DNA: TGTGCCAGCAGCCGGAGACAGGGGATGAACCAGCCCCAGCATTTT. The rearrangement links TRBV28 to TRBJ1-5, with 8 bases identical to TRBD1. Per germline, CDR1 MDHEN and CDR2 SYDVKM. V shed 6 bases, J shed 7 bases, and the junction held 11 bases outside the gene matches. CDR3 length: 15 residues.

This sequence joins TRBV28 and TRBJ1-2; TRBD1 matches 11 bases. Germline trimming cut 7 bases from V and 5 bases from J; bases unmatched to any gene: 6. This CDR3 spans 14 amino acids. Germline V CDR1 and CDR2: MDHEN, SYDVKM. CDR3 nucleotide sequence: TGTGCCAGCACCCCCGGGACAGGGGGATATGGCTACACCTTC. Its protein is CASTPGTGGYGYTF.

By share of the sample, this clone is medium-sized. The genes are TRBV4-1 and TRBJ2-7, with 9 bases lining up with TRBD2. CDR3 size: 16 residues. Unmatched junction bases numbered 11, after V lost 3 bases and J lost 5 bases. The germline CDR1 and CDR2 sequences are MGHRA and YSYEKL. In DNA, the CDR3 is TGCGCCAGCAGCCAGGAACTTAGCGGGGGTGGGGACGAGCAGTACTTC. Translated: CASSQELSGGGDEQYF.

A single count supports this clone. This chain joins TRBV5-6 and TRBJ2-7, with D perhaps TRBD2 (6 bases). Trimming removed 4 bases at V and 7 bases at J, with 21 bases between. CDR1 is SGHDT and CDR2 is YYEEEE in the germline V gene. The CDR3 sequence is 15 residues long. The CDR3 sequence is CASSQLQRAREEQYF. The CDR3, as DNA: TGTGCCAGCAGCCAATTACAGAGGGCCCGGGAGGAGCAGTACTTC.

The CDR3, as DNA: TGTGCCAGCAGTCCTACTAGCGGGAGGTACGAGCAGTACTTC. Its protein product is CASSPTSGRYEQYF. This chain connects TRBV6-7 to TRBJ2-7; 12 bases are shared with TRBD2. TRBV6-7 belongs to the ORF category, with a function that is uncertain. The CDR3 totals 14 residues. V lost 5 bases, J lost 4 bases, and 3 bases stayed unmatched.

The chain couples TRBV19 to TRBJ1-1, with a tentative D call TRBD1 (5 bases). V shed 4 bases and J shed 3 bases, with 12 bases lying between them. This CDR3 is 14 amino acids long. The germline V gene has CDR1 LNHDA and CDR2 SQIVND (reference sequence). CDR3 in DNA: TGTGCCAGTAGTAGGCGGGGGGTAGACACTGAAGCTTTCTTT. Its translation is CASSRRGVDTEAFF.

The chain recombines TRBV28 with TRBJ2-2, with unresolved D. This CDR3 is built from 13 residues. V lost 6 bases to trimming and J lost 4 bases, with 9 bases between them. Germline V gene data show CDR1 as MDHEN and CDR2 as SYDVKM. In DNA form, the CDR3 reads TGTGCCAGCAGCCGCCCGGGCACCGGGGAGCTGTTTTTT. It codes for CASSRPGTGELFF.

The chain has TRBV2 and TRBJ2-2; tentative D call: TRBD1 (7 bases). The CDR3 length is 12 residues. V lost 9 bases, J lost 7 bases, and 12 bases lay in between. Germline V gene sequence: CDR1 SNHLY, CDR2 FYNNEI. The CDR3: CASSGQVGELFF. The CDR3 DNA is TGTGCCAGTAGCGGACAGGTCGGGGAGCTGTTTTTT.

The chain uses TRBV2 and TRBJ1-5; 11 nucleotides agree with TRBD1. The junction had 20 bases not matched to a gene; V was cut back by 5 bases and J by 2 bases. CDR1 is SNHLY, CDR2 FYNNEI, per germline. The CDR3 is made up of 21 amino acids. The CDR3 loop is CASSRRPWDRGSVIGNQPQHF. In DNA form, the CDR3 reads TGTGCCAGCAGTCGTAGACCTTGGGACAGGGGGTCTGTGATAGGCAATCAGCCCCAGCATTTT.

V gene TRBV9 combines with J gene TRBJ2-1; perhaps TRBD2 as D (6 bases). Trimming removed 0 bases at V and 7 bases at J, with 14 bases between. The CDR3 has 15 amino acids. Germline V lookup: CDR1 SGDLS, CDR2 YYNGEE. CDR3 sequence reads: CASSVGAGFQNEQFF. In DNA, the CDR3 is TGTGCCAGCAGCGTAGGCGCGGGATTTCAAAATGAGCAGTTCTTC. Full variable domain (missing parts from reference TRBV9 and TRBJ2-1): DSGVTQTPKHLITATGQRVTLRCSPRSGDLSVYWYQQSLDQGLQFLIQYYNGEERAKGNILERFSAQQFPDLHSELNLSSLELGDSALYFCASSVGAGFQNEQFFGPGTRLTVL.

This chain joins TRBV9 and TRBJ2-1; 8 bases map to TRBD1. V lost 3 bases and J lost 0; bases outside the gene matches: 2. Germline loops: CDR1 SGDLS, CDR2 YYNGEE. The CDR3 has 15 residues. CDR3 in DNA: TGTGCCAGCAGCGCTGACAGGGGCTCCTACAATGAGCAGTTCTTC. Translated, it gives CASSADRGSYNEQFF.

This clone has a single count. J is TRBJ2-7 and V is TRBV6-6; 9 bases align to TRBD2. This CDR3 region has 14 residues. Germline loops: CDR1 MNHNY, CDR2 SVGAGI (reference sequence). With V trimmed by 6 bases and J by 2 bases, 5 bases remained unmatched. The CDR3 loop is CASRLTSGPYEQYF. The CDR3 DNA is TGTGCCAGCAGACTGACTAGCGGCCCCTACGAGCAGTACTTC.

This chain joins TRBV6-1 and TRBJ2-7; 12 bases line up with TRBD2. The V gene's germline CDR1 is MNHNS and CDR2 SASEGT. The length of the CDR3 is 15 residues. Unmatched junction bases numbered 2, after V lost 3 bases and J lost 2 bases. The CDR3 here is CASSERLAGAYEQYF. The CDR3 nucleotides read TGTGCCAGCAGTGAGCGACTAGCGGGAGCCTACGAGCAGTACTTC.

This chain uses TRBV19 with TRBJ2-7; 8 nucleotides line up with TRBD1. The CDR3 totals 14 residues. CDR1 is LNHDA, CDR2 SQIVND, per germline (reference sequence). Trimming cost V 4 bases and J 3 bases; bases outside gene matches: 5. CDR3 amino acids: CASSRQGSLYEQYF. DNA of the CDR3: TGTGCCAGTAGTAGACAGGGGTCACTCTACGAGCAGTACTTC.